What follows are 14 T cell receptor beta chains derived from one specimen sequenced in a study of shared T cell receptors in the human thymus. Profiled with immunoSEQ multiplex PCR; TCRdb holds only in-frame clones, not every one. This table has about 660,000 clones, more than 75% appearing once. The sample was also reused in another study, on human thymus T cells.

The source material was thymocytes. The receptors stem from a boy in the first two years of life with a congenital heart defect.

J is TRBJ1-1 and V is TRBV7-2; the D gene is possibly TRBD1 (6 bases). Germline CDR1 reads SGHTA; CDR2 reads FQGNSA. The CDR3 covers 15 residues. V was shortened by 5 bases and J by 0 bases, with 13 bases between the two germline ends. Here the CDR3 DNA reads TGTGCCAGCAGCGCAGGTGGACAGATGAACACTGAAGCTTTCTTT. Residues: CASSAGGQMNTEAFF.

The rearrangement links TRBV29-1 to TRBJ2-1; 12 bases map to TRBD2. V gave up 3 bases and J gave up 12 bases; unmatched junction bases: 24. CDR3 length: 19 amino acids. Per germline, CDR1 SQVTM and CDR2 ANQGSEA. For the CDR3, the DNA is TGCAGCGTTGAGTCTGGGAAGGGGGCGAGGAGACTAGCGGGGGACGGGCAGTTCTTC. Translation gives CSVESGKGARRLAGDGQFF.

This chain uses TRBV20-1 with TRBJ2-1, with a possible D match to TRBD2 (6 bases). This CDR3 region has 11 residues. CDR1 is DFQATT and CDR2 is SNEGSKA in the germline V gene (reference sequence). The germline V and J ends were trimmed by 5 bases and 10 bases, with 12 bases remaining between them. DNA of the CDR3: TGCAGTGCTGGCGGGATCCGGGAGCAGTTCTTC. It is translated as CSAGGIREQFF.

This sequence joins TRBV6-6 and TRBJ1-2; D unclear. Trimming left V 0 bases short and J 2 bases short, with 7 bases between. Germline V CDR1 and CDR2: MNHNY, SVGAGI (reference sequence). This CDR3 has 14 residues. CDR3 residues: CASSYSRHNYGYTF. Here the CDR3 DNA reads TGTGCCAGCAGTTACTCGAGGCACAACTATGGCTACACCTTC.

This chain uses TRBV27 with TRBJ2-2, with 12 bases aligning to TRBD2. The CDR3 length is 16 residues. From germline, CDR1 is MNHEY and CDR2 SMNVEV (reference sequence). Trimming at V came to 4 bases and at J to 3 bases, leaving 3 bases not matched to a gene. CDR3: CASSSGLAGHTGELFF. In DNA form, the CDR3 reads TGTGCCAGCAGTTCGGGACTAGCGGGCCACACCGGGGAGCTGTTTTTT.

V is TRBV5-6 and J is TRBJ2-7; 10 bases align to TRBD2. J was trimmed by 7 bases and V by 4 bases; bases with no gene match: 11. This CDR3 contains 15 residues. The V gene's germline CDR1 is SGHDT and CDR2 YYEEEE. This chain's CDR3 is CASSRSGRTRWEQYF. The CDR3 nucleotides read TGTGCCAGCAGCCGTAGCGGGAGGACGCGTTGGGAGCAGTACTTC.

The chain is built from TRBV30 and TRBJ2-2; TRBD2 might be the D (7 bases). CDR1 and CDR2 from the germline V gene are GTSNPN and SVGIG (reference sequence). The CDR3 is 16 residues long. V lost 0 bases and J lost 4, with 15 bases in between. The CDR3: CAWSVLGGRGTGELFF. In nucleotides, the CDR3 is TGTGCCTGGAGTGTACTCGGGGGGCGCGGCACCGGGGAGCTGTTTTTT.

V and J are TRBV4-1 and TRBJ2-7; no clear D gene. Germline CDR1 and CDR2: MGHRA and YSYEKL. This CDR3 has 16 residues. Trimming removed 0 bases at V and 1 base at J, with 13 bases between. CDR3 in amino acids: CASSQDLSRLSYEQYF. Written as DNA, the CDR3 is TGCGCCAGCAGCCAAGATTTGAGTCGACTGTCCTACGAGCAGTACTTC.

The gene calls are TRBV4-3 and TRBJ2-3; TRBD2 matches at 9 bases. The CDR3 runs 18 residues. The V segment lost 1 base and the J segment 6 bases; nucleotides outside the gene matches: 14. The germline CDR1 and CDR2 sequences are LGHNA and YSLEER. CDR3 coding DNA: TGCGCCAGCAGCCAAGGCGCCCGCTTGGCGGGAGGGTCGGATACGCAGTATTTT. Its protein is CASSQGARLAGGSDTQYF.

CDR3: CASSLPPGRYEQYF. The DNA for the CDR3 is TGTGCCAGCAGTTTGCCACCAGGTCGCTACGAGCAGTACTTC. This sequence joins TRBV27 and TRBJ2-7; D remains unclear. Germline V gene sequence: CDR1 MNHEY, CDR2 SMNVEV (reference sequence). The CDR3 covers 14 residues. V was cut by 3 bases and J by 3 bases, with 12 bases left in between.

This clone came up a few times. The chain combines TRBV29-1 with TRBJ2-4; TRBD2 aligns across 9 bases. The germline V gene has CDR1 SQVTM and CDR2 ANQGSEA. The CDR3 contains 18 residues. J was trimmed by 1 base and V by 6 bases; bases with no gene match: 16. The CDR3 DNA reads as TGCAGCGTCTACTCAGGGTGGCGGGAGGGGCGGGCCAAAAACATTCAGTACTTC. As protein: CSVYSGWREGRAKNIQYF.

The chain is built from TRBV5-1 and TRBJ2-1; D may be TRBD2 (5 bases). With 4 bases removed from V and 1 base from J, the gap between germline ends came to 15 bases. CDR3 length: 16 residues. The germline V gene encodes CDR1 SGHRS and CDR2 YFSETQ. CDR3 bases: TGCGCCAGCAGCCTCCTGGAGGCACTATCCTACAATGAGCAGTTCTTC. Its translation: CASSLLEALSYNEQFF.

This rearrangement joins TRBV30 to TRBJ2-1; 7 bases are a match to TRBD1. The V segment lost 1 base and the J segment 7 bases; nucleotides outside the gene matches: 7. CDR3 length: 14 amino acids. Germline values: CDR1 GTSNPN, CDR2 SVGIG (reference sequence). CDR3 in DNA: TGTGCCTGGAGTGGACAGGGCGTAACTAATGAGCAGTTCTTC. It is translated as CAWSGQGVTNEQFF.

This clone has just a few counts. The gene calls are TRBV6-5 and TRBJ2-3; D perhaps matches TRBD1 (5 bases). There are 13 residues in the CDR3. CDR1 MNHEY and CDR2 SVGAGI come from the germline V gene. V was clipped by 4 bases and J by 5 bases, with 10 bases between them. The CDR3 nucleotides read TGTGCCAGCAGTTTCCCGCAGGGAGATACGCAGTATTTT. It yields the protein CASSFPQGDTQYF.